Listed here are 2 T cell receptor beta chains from one sample, sequenced in a study of blood T cell repertoires in COVID-19. Some clones are missing from TCRdb's copy, which holds only in-frame ones; the method was immunoSEQ multiplex PCR. The sample consists of approximately 89,000 clones, 80% of them appearing once. What was sequenced was peripheral blood. These receptor sequences come from a human donor in a cohort sampled during active COVID-19.

This chain connects TRBV2 to TRBJ2-7; 9 bases agree with TRBD2. CDR1 is SNHLY, CDR2 FYNNEI, per germline. Germline trimming cut 7 bases from V and 0 bases from J; bases unmatched to any gene: 10. The CDR3 totals 16 residues. The CDR3 sequence: CASNDPGLAISYEQYF. CDR3 DNA: TGTGCCAGCAATGACCCGGGACTAGCTATCTCCTACGAGCAGTACTTC.

In DNA, the CDR3 is TGTGCCACCAGTGATTCGAGCTCTGGAAACACCATATATTTT. It codes for CATSDSSSGNTIYF. The V gene is TRBV24-1, the J gene TRBJ1-3; D is unresolved. V shed 2 bases and J shed 0 bases, with 4 bases lying between them. Germline V gene sequence: CDR1 KGHDR, CDR2 SFDVKD. CDR3 length: 14 amino acids.